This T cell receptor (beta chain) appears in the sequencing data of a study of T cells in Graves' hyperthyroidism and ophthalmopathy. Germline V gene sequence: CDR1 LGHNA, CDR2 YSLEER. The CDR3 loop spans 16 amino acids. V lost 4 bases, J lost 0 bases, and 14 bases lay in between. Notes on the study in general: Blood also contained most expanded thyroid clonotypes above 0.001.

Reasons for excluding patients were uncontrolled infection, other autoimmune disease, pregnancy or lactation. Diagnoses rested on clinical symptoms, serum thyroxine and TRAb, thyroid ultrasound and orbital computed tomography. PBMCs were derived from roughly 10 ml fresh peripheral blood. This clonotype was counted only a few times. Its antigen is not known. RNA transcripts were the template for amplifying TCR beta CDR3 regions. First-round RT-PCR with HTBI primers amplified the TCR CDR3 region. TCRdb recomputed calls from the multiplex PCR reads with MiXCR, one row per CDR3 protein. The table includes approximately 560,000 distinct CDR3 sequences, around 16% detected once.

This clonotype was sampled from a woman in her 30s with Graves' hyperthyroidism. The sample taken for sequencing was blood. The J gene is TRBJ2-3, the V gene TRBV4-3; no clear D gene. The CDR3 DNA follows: TGCGCCAGCAGCCGGAATACGATCGCTAGCACAGATACGCAGTATTTT. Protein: CASSRNTIASTDTQYF.